This is a list of T cell receptor beta chains from one sample in a study of TIL therapy for anti-PD-1-resistant metastatic lung cancer. Libraries were prepared by immunoSEQ multiplex PCR; TCRdb keeps only in-frame clonotypes and omits some of them. The table lists approximately 50,000 clones, 75% to 90% of them singletons, with roughly 3% in the top ten. The source was blood, collected at baseline. These receptors were obtained from a person aged 25-85 years with non-small cell lung cancer. Each CDR3 is given with its conserved first and last residue. The D gene is left open where the match is weak. Clone size appears in some rows only: once, few, many, or a class for an expanded clone.

D gene,clone size,CDR3 length,J gene,V gene,CDR3 DNA,CDR3 protein
NA,NA,15,TRBJ2-3,TRBV18,TGTGCCAGCTCAACCCGGGACATTAACACAGATACGCAGTATTTT,CASSTRDINTDTQYF
NA,NA,16,TRBJ2-7,TRBV5-5,TGTGCCAGCAGCTTGGGGACGGGGCGGAAAACCTACGAGCAGTACTTC,CASSLGTGRKTYEQYF
TRBD2,few,14,TRBJ2-7,TRBV3-1/TRBV3-2,TGTGCCAGCAGCTGGGGGACGGGAGGCGACGAGCAGTACTTC,CASSWGTGGDEQYF
NA,NA,16,TRBJ1-1,TRBV7-2,TGTGCCAGCAGCTTAGATAGCCAGGGGCTTGGCACTGAAGCTTTCTTT,CASSLDSQGLGTEAFF
NA,few,13,TRBJ1-1,TRBV27,TGTGCCAGCACCCTACGGGGGGGCACTGAAGCTTTCTTT,CASTLRGGTEAFF
TRBD2,NA,14,TRBJ2-7,TRBV5-1,TGCGCCCGCAGCTGGGGCGGGGGGGGCTACGAGCAGTACTTC,CARSWGGGGYEQYF
NA,NA,15,TRBJ1-1,TRBV11-2,TGTGCCAGCAGCGCAGAGGGGACGGGGAGCACTGAAGCTTTCTTT,CASSAEGTGSTEAFF
NA,NA,16,TRBJ2-5,TRBV21-1,TGTGCCAGCAGCCCAAAGGGGGCAGGGGACGGAGAGACCCAGTACTTC,CASSPKGAGDGETQYF
TRBD1,few,15,TRBJ2-7,TRBV6-5,TGTGCCAGCAGCCTGGGACAGGGAAGCTCCTACGAGCAGTACTTC,CASSLGQGSSYEQYF
NA,few,15,TRBJ1-3,TRBV18,TGTGCCAGCTCACCGGGCATGGGGACCGGAAACACCATATATTTT,CASSPGMGTGNTIYF
TRBD2,NA,15,TRBJ2-6,TRBV29-1,TGCAGCGTTGAAGTGGGAGGGCCTGGGGCCAACGTCCTGACTTTC,CSVEVGGPGANVLTF
NA,few,13,TRBJ2-7,TRBV2,TGTGCCAGCAAAGGAGGGTGGGGGGACGAGCAGTACTTC,CASKGGWGDEQYF
TRBD1,NA,14,TRBJ1-3,TRBV6-5,TGTGCCAGCAGACCTGACAGGGTCGGAAACACCATATATTTT,CASRPDRVGNTIYF
NA,NA,16,TRBJ2-2,TRBV5-5,TGTGCCAGCAGCTTGGCTGTTAGCGCAGTGACCGGGGAGCTGTTTTTT,CASSLAVSAVTGELFF
TRBD1,NA,15,TRBJ1-6,TRBV6-5,TGTGCCAGCAGTTACAGGGCAGGGGGTAATTCACCCCTCCACTTT,CASSYRAGGNSPLHF
TRBD1,NA,13,TRBJ2-5,TRBV7-7,TGTGCCCTTGGGGGGACAGGGAGGGAGACCCAGTACTTC,CALGGTGRETQYF
TRBD2,NA,14,TRBJ2-7,TRBV27,TGTGCCAGCAAAGAAGCGGGAGGGCCCTACGAGCAGTACTTC,CASKEAGGPYEQYF
TRBD2,NA,19,TRBJ2-1,TRBV6-2/TRBV6-3,TGTGCCAGCAGTGGCAACATCGGGACTAGCGGGAGATCCTACAATGAGCAGTTCTTC,CASSGNIGTSGRSYNEQFF
NA,few,11,TRBJ1-2,TRBV2,TGTGCCAGCAGTGTTAACTATGGCTACACCTTC,CASSVNYGYTF
NA,few,12,TRBJ2-1,TRBV5-4,TGTGCCAGCAGCACGGGCCTGTCAGAGCAGTTCTTC,CASSTGLSEQFF
NA,few,12,TRBJ2-7,TRBV6-2/TRBV6-3,TGTGCCAGCAGTTACAGCCAGGGCGAGCAGTACTTC,CASSYSQGEQYF
TRBD1,NA,15,TRBJ1-1,TRBV4-3,TGCGCCAGCAGCCATCGGGACAGATTTAACACTGAAGCTTTCTTT,CASSHRDRFNTEAFF
TRBD1,NA,15,TRBJ2-7,TRBV27,TGTGCCAGCAGCCACAGACAGGGGGTTTCCTACGAGCAGTACTTC,CASSHRQGVSYEQYF
TRBD1,once,13,TRBJ2-7,TRBV28,TGTGCCAGCAGTTTAGGACAGGGGAACGAGCAGTACTTC,CASSLGQGNEQYF
TRBD2,NA,13,TRBJ2-7,TRBV6-5,TGTGCCAGCAGGTCTAGCGGGTCGGGGGAGCAGTACTTC,CASRSSGSGEQYF
NA,NA,10,TRBJ2-7,TRBV1,TGCACCAAACAAGACTACGAGCAGTACTTC,CTKQDYEQYF